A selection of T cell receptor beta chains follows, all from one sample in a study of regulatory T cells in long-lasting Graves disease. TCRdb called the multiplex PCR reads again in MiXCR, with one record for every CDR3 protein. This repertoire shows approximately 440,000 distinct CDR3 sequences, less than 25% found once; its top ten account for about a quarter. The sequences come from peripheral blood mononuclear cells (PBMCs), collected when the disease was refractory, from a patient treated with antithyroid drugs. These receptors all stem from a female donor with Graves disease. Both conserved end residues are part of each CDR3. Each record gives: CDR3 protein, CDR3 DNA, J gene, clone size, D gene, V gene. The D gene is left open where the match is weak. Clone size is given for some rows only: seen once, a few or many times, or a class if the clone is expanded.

CDR3 protein: CASSLYFRDTSYNEQFF
CDR3 DNA: TGTGCCAGCAGTTTATATTTTCGGGACACCTCCTACAATGAGCAGTTCTTC
J gene: TRBJ2-1
clone size: NA
D gene: NA
V gene: TRBV28

CDR3 protein: CAIGERGQNTEAFF
CDR3 DNA: TGTGCCATCGGTGAGCGTGGACAGAACACTGAAGCTTTCTTT
J gene: TRBJ1-1
clone size: NA
D gene: NA
V gene: TRBV10-3

CDR3 protein: CASGSGALYNEQFF
CDR3 DNA: TGTGCCAGCGGTAGCGGAGCGCTTTACAATGAGCAGTTCTTC
J gene: TRBJ2-1
clone size: NA
D gene: NA
V gene: TRBV28

CDR3 protein: CASSLDLGDQPQHF
CDR3 DNA: TGTGCCAGCAGCTTAGATCTTGGTGATCAGCCCCAGCATTTT
J gene: TRBJ1-5
clone size: NA
D gene: NA
V gene: TRBV7-2

CDR3 protein: CASSQTSAEQYF
CDR3 DNA: TGTGCCAGCAGCCAGACTAGCGCCGAGCAGTACTTC
J gene: TRBJ2-7
clone size: many
D gene: TRBD2
V gene: TRBV3-1

CDR3 protein: CASSLTWANTEAFF
CDR3 DNA: TGCGCCAGCAGCTTGACCTGGGCTAACACTGAAGCTTTCTTT
J gene: TRBJ1-1
clone size: once
D gene: NA
V gene: TRBV5-1

CDR3 protein: CAISEFRERRADTQYF
CDR3 DNA: TGTGCCATCAGTGAGTTCCGGGAAAGGAGGGCAGATACGCAGTATTTT
J gene: TRBJ2-3
clone size: NA
D gene: NA
V gene: TRBV10-3

CDR3 protein: CSVGNAQETQYF
CDR3 DNA: TGCAGCGTTGGGAACGCCCAAGAGACCCAGTACTTC
J gene: TRBJ2-5
clone size: many
D gene: NA
V gene: TRBV29-1

CDR3 protein: CASSASNYGYTF
CDR3 DNA: TGTGCCAGCAGTGCCAGTAACTATGGCTACACCTTC
J gene: TRBJ1-2
clone size: many
D gene: NA
V gene: TRBV28

CDR3 protein: CSAGDSLSYEQYF
CDR3 DNA: TGCAGTGCTGGGGACTCGCTAAGCTACGAGCAGTACTTC
J gene: TRBJ2-7
clone size: many
D gene: NA
V gene: TRBV20-1

CDR3 protein: CASSFQADTQYF
CDR3 DNA: TGTGCCAGCAGTTTTCAGGCAGATACGCAGTATTTT
J gene: TRBJ2-3
clone size: few
D gene: NA
V gene: TRBV28

CDR3 protein: CASSMGVIDLNTEAFF
CDR3 DNA: TGCGCCAGCAGCATGGGGGTTATTGATTTGAACACTGAAGCTTTCTTT
J gene: TRBJ1-1
clone size: few
D gene: NA
V gene: TRBV5-1

CDR3 protein: CASSKNRLEEAFF
CDR3 DNA: TGTGCCAGCAGTAAGAACCGTCTCGAGGAAGCTTTCTTT
J gene: TRBJ1-1
clone size: many
D gene: NA
V gene: TRBV6-1

CDR3 protein: CASSYKQTANEKLFF
CDR3 DNA: TGTGCCAGCAGCTACAAGCAGACAGCTAATGAAAAACTGTTTTTT
J gene: TRBJ1-4
clone size: NA
D gene: NA
V gene: TRBV14

CDR3 protein: CAWSKNAMTEAFF
CDR3 DNA: TGTGCCTGGAGTAAAAATGCGATGACTGAAGCTTTCTTT
J gene: TRBJ1-1
clone size: NA
D gene: NA
V gene: TRBV30

CDR3 protein: CASSSDPVADTQYF
CDR3 DNA: TGCGCCAGCAGCTCGGATCCAGTGGCAGATACGCAGTATTTT
J gene: TRBJ2-3
clone size: NA
D gene: NA
V gene: TRBV5-1

CDR3 protein: CSVWEYSPETQYF
CDR3 DNA: TGCAGCGTTTGGGAGTACTCCCCAGAGACCCAGTACTTC
J gene: TRBJ2-5
clone size: few
D gene: NA
V gene: TRBV29-1

CDR3 protein: CATSDISGFTDTQYF
CDR3 DNA: TGTGCCACCAGTGACATTAGCGGATTCACAGATACGCAGTATTTT
J gene: TRBJ2-3
clone size: NA
D gene: NA
V gene: TRBV24-1

CDR3 protein: CASSLGSEYEQYF
CDR3 DNA: TGTGCCAGCAGCTTAGGGTCAGAGTACGAGCAGTACTTC
J gene: TRBJ2-7
clone size: many
D gene: NA
V gene: TRBV7-2

CDR3 protein: CASRGGQGGQPQHF
CDR3 DNA: TGTGCCAGCAGGGGCGGACAGGGAGGACAGCCCCAGCATTTT
J gene: TRBJ1-5
clone size: many
D gene: TRBD1
V gene: TRBV2

CDR3 protein: CAIWTDTDYGYTF
CDR3 DNA: TGTGCCATCTGGACAGACACCGACTATGGCTACACCTTC
J gene: TRBJ1-2
clone size: many
D gene: NA
V gene: TRBV10-3

CDR3 protein: CASRGTGANTEAFF
CDR3 DNA: TGTGCCAGCAGGGGGACAGGGGCGAACACTGAAGCTTTCTTT
J gene: TRBJ1-1
clone size: NA
D gene: TRBD1
V gene: TRBV6-1

CDR3 protein: CSALLTQAQFSYNEQFF
CDR3 DNA: TGCAGTGCTCTTCTCACCCAAGCGCAGTTCTCCTACAATGAGCAGTTCTTC
J gene: TRBJ2-1
clone size: NA
D gene: NA
V gene: TRBV20-1

CDR3 protein: CASSGTGGTGELFF
CDR3 DNA: TGTGCCAGCAGTGGGACAGGGGGCACCGGGGAGCTGTTTTTT
J gene: TRBJ2-2
clone size: many
D gene: TRBD1
V gene: TRBV2

CDR3 protein: CASIFGTSGSSEQYF
CDR3 DNA: TGTGCCAGCATCTTCGGGACTAGCGGGAGTTCCGAGCAGTACTTC
J gene: TRBJ2-7
clone size: many
D gene: TRBD2
V gene: TRBV6-1

CDR3 protein: CASSQDLRNTEAFF
CDR3 DNA: TGTGCCAGCAGCCAAGATCTGAGGAACACTGAAGCTTTCTTT
J gene: TRBJ1-1
clone size: NA
D gene: NA
V gene: TRBV3-1

CDR3 protein: CSAPIAGNTGELLF
CDR3 DNA: TGCAGTGCTCCCATTGCGGGAAACACCGGGGAGCTGCTTTTT
J gene: TRBJ2-2
clone size: NA
D gene: NA
V gene: TRBV20-1

CDR3 protein: CASSEGPLGNQPQHF
CDR3 DNA: TGTGCCAGCAGTGAAGGTCCCTTAGGCAATCAGCCCCAGCATTTT
J gene: TRBJ1-5
clone size: many
D gene: NA
V gene: TRBV2

CDR3 protein: CASSPRIGVGTEAFF
CDR3 DNA: TGTGCCAGCAGCCCGCGAATAGGGGTGGGCACTGAAGCTTTCTTT
J gene: TRBJ1-1
clone size: few
D gene: NA
V gene: TRBV3-1

CDR3 protein: CASSVGPAGGFGDTQYF
CDR3 DNA: TGTGCCAGCAGCGTTGGTCCAGCGGGAGGTTTTGGAGATACGCAGTATTTT
J gene: TRBJ2-3
clone size: few
D gene: TRBD2
V gene: TRBV7-6

CDR3 protein: CASSLPGRGQRNYGYTF
CDR3 DNA: TGTGCCAGCAGCTTGCCGGGACGGGGACAGCGGAACTATGGCTACACCTTC
J gene: TRBJ1-2
clone size: few
D gene: TRBD1
V gene: TRBV5-4

CDR3 protein: CASSYWREGRTDTQYF
CDR3 DNA: TGTGCCAGCAGTTACTGGCGGGAGGGCCGGACAGATACGCAGTATTTT
J gene: TRBJ2-3
clone size: NA
D gene: TRBD2
V gene: TRBV6-8

CDR3 protein: CASSQGRGVETQYF
CDR3 DNA: TGTGCCAGCAGCCAGGGCCGGGGGGTAGAGACCCAGTACTTC
J gene: TRBJ2-5
clone size: NA
D gene: TRBD2
V gene: TRBV7-2

CDR3 protein: CASSKLAGVEVGELFF
CDR3 DNA: TGTGCCAGCAGCAAACTAGCGGGAGTAGAGGTCGGGGAGCTGTTTTTT
J gene: TRBJ2-2
clone size: NA
D gene: TRBD2
V gene: TRBV13

CDR3 protein: CASRKIAGPYEQYF
CDR3 DNA: TGTGCCAGCAGGAAGATAGCGGGTCCCTACGAGCAGTACTTC
J gene: TRBJ2-7
clone size: many
D gene: TRBD2
V gene: TRBV2

CDR3 protein: CASRRGTPNTGELFF
CDR3 DNA: TGTGCCAGCAGGAGGGGGACACCGAACACCGGGGAGCTGTTTTTT
J gene: TRBJ2-2
clone size: NA
D gene: NA
V gene: TRBV2

CDR3 protein: CASRVLAGGSGAYNEQFF
CDR3 DNA: TGTGCCAGTAGAGTACTAGCGGGGGGGAGTGGGGCATACAATGAGCAGTTCTTC
J gene: TRBJ2-1
clone size: NA
D gene: TRBD2
V gene: TRBV19

CDR3 protein: CASSATSGAYEQYF
CDR3 DNA: TGTGCCAGCAGTGCCACTAGCGGAGCCTACGAGCAGTACTTC
J gene: TRBJ2-7
clone size: many
D gene: TRBD2
V gene: TRBV2

CDR3 protein: CSVREDRGPQPQHF
CDR3 DNA: TGCAGCGTAAGGGAGGACAGGGGCCCTCAGCCCCAGCATTTT
J gene: TRBJ1-5
clone size: few
D gene: TRBD1
V gene: TRBV29-1

CDR3 protein: CAISTGNEQFF
CDR3 DNA: TGTGCCATCAGCACAGGCAATGAGCAGTTCTTC
J gene: TRBJ2-1
clone size: NA
D gene: NA
V gene: TRBV10-3

CDR3 protein: CSAGQTAKTQYF
CDR3 DNA: TGCAGCGCCGGACAGACCGCGAAGACCCAGTACTTC
J gene: TRBJ2-5
clone size: NA
D gene: NA
V gene: TRBV29-1